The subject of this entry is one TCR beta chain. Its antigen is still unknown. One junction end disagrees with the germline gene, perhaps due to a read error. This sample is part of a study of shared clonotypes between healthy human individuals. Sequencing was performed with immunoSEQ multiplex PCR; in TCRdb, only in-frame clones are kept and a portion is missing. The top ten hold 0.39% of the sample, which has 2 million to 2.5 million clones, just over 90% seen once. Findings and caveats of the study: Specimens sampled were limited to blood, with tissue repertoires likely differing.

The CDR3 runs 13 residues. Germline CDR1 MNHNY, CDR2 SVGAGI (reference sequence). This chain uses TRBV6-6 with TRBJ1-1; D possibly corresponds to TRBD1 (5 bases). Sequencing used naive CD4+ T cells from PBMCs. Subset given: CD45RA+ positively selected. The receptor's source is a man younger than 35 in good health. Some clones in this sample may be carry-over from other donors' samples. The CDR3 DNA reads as TGTGCCAGCACTTACCAGGGTAACACTGAAGCTTTCTTT. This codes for CASTYQGNTEAFF.